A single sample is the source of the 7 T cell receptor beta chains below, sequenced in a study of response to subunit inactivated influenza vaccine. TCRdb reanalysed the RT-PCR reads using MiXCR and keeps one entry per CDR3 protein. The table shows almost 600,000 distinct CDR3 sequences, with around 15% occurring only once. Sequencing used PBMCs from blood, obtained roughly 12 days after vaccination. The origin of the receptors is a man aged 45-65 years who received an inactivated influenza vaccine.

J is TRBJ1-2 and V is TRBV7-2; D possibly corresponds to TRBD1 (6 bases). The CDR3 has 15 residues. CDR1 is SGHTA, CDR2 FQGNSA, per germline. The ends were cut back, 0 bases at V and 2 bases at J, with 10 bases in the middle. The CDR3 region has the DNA TGTGCCAGCAGCTTAGCGCGGCAGGGGAACTATGGCTACACCTTC. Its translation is CASSLARQGNYGYTF.

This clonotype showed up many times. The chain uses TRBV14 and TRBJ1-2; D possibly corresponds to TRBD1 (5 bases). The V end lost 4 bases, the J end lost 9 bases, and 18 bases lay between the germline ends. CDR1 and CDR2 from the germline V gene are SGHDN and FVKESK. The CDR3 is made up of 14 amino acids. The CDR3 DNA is TGTGCCAGCAGCCCCCTTGGCGGGGGATCAAGCTACACCTTC. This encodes CASSPLGGGSSYTF.

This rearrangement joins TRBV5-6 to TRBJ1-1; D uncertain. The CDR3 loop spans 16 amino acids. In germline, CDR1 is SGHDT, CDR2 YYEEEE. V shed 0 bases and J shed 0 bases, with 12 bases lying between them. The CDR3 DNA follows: TGTGCCAGCAGCTTGGCGGCAAAACGAATGAACACTGAAGCTTTCTTT. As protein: CASSLAAKRMNTEAFF.

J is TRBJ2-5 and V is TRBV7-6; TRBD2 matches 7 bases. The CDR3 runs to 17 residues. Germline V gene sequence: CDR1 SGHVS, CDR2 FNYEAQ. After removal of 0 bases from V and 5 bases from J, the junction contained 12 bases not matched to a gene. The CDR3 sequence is CASSLAMGGTGGETQYF. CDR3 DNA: TGTGCCAGCAGCTTAGCTATGGGGGGGACTGGCGGTGAGACCCAGTACTTC. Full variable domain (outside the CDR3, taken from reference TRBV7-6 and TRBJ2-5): GAGVSQSPRYKVTKRGQDVALRCDPISGHVSLYWYRQALGQGPEFLTYFNYEAQQDKSGLPNDRFSAERPEGSISTLTIQRTEQRDSAMYRCASSLAMGGTGGETQYFGPGTRLLVL.

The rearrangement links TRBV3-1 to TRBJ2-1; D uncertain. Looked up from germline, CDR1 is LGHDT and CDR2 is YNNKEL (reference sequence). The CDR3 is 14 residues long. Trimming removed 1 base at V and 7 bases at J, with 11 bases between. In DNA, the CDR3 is TGTGCCAGCAGCCAAGGGGCTAGTTATAATGAGCAGTTCTTC. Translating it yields CASSQGASYNEQFF.

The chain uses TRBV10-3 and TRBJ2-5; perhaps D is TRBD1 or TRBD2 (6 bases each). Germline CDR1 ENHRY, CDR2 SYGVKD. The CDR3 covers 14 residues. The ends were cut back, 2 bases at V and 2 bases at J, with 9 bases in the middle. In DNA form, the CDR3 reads TGTGCCATCAGTGAGCGGGGGCGGCAAGAGACCCAGTACTTC. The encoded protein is CAISERGRQETQYF.

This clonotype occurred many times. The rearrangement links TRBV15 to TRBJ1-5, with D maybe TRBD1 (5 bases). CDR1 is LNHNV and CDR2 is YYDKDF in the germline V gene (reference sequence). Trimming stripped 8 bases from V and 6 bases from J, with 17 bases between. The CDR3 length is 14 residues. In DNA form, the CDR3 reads TGTGCCACCCAAACTCAGGGTAGGAGTCAGCCCCAGCATTTT. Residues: CATQTQGRSQPQHF.